The 7 T cell receptor beta chains listed next were all sequenced from one sample in a study of T cells in tuberculosis. The method was immunoSEQ multiplex PCR; TCRdb's version includes in-frame clones alone and lacks a portion of them. The table shows fewer than 55,000 clones, with 90% to 95% occurring only once. The sequenced sample was PBMCs. Receptor source: a donor aged 5 to 30 with latent tuberculosis or without tuberculosis infection.

This chain uses TRBV5-1 with TRBJ1-4; D is unclear. Germline CDR1 and CDR2: SGHRS and YFSETQ. The ends were cut back, 8 bases at V and 5 bases at J, with 13 bases in the middle. This CDR3 has 13 residues. The CDR3 spells CASRGDANEKLFF. In nucleotides, the CDR3 is TGCGCCAGTAGAGGAGACGCAAATGAAAAACTGTTTTTT.

This chain joins TRBV21-1 and TRBJ2-3; TRBD1, the table's D call, was not compared with the DNA. TRBV21-1 is recorded as a pseudogene. The CDR3 has 16 residues. Here the CDR3 DNA reads TGTGCCAGCAGCAAAGCGCATCCCAGTTACACAGATACGCAGTATTTT. It yields the protein CASSKAHPSYTDTQYF.

The chain has TRBV7-8 and TRBJ1-1; D gene uncertain. Per the germline V gene, CDR1 is SGHVS and CDR2 is FQNEAQ. V lost 2 bases to trimming and J lost 3 bases, with 19 bases between them. This CDR3 is 17 amino acids long. In nucleotides, the CDR3 is TGTGCCAGCAGCTTAAATTATTACGCCGAGACTCACACTGAAGCTTTCTTT. This codes for CASSLNYYAETHTEAFF.

V gene TRBV11-2 combines with J gene TRBJ2-5, with 12 bases aligning to TRBD2. CDR1 and CDR2 from the germline V gene are SGHAT and FQNNGV. This CDR3 comprises 16 residues. Losses at the gene ends were 3 bases for V and 12 bases for J; bases not matched to a gene: 14. DNA of the CDR3: TGTGCCAGCAGCTTCTCATCCGGGACTAGCGGGTTCTCCAAGTACTTC. Translating gives CASSFSSGTSGFSKYF.

The chain carries TRBV12-5 and TRBJ2-2, with 11 bases aligning to TRBD2. The junction had 12 bases not matched to a gene; V was cut back by 5 bases and J by 4 bases. This CDR3 contains 18 residues. The germline CDR1 and CDR2 sequences are LGHNT and FRNRAP. The CDR3 region has the DNA TGTGCTAGTGGTCCCCTCGGTAGCGGGAGGGCGCGCACCGGGGAGCTGTTTTTT. This sequence encodes CASGPLGSGRARTGELFF.

The rearrangement joins TRBV7-9 to TRBJ2-7; tentative D call: TRBD1 (5 bases). The germline V and J ends were trimmed by 5 bases and 1 base, with 18 bases remaining between them. Looked up from germline, CDR1 is SEHNR and CDR2 is FQNEAQ (reference sequence). The CDR3 has 16 residues. The CDR3 DNA reads TGTGCCAGCAGCCCCTGGAAAGGGGTCGGGTCCTACGAGCAGTACTTC. Protein product: CASSPWKGVGSYEQYF.

This chain links TRBV29-1 with TRBJ1-1; a possible D gene is TRBD1 (6 bases). CDR1 is SQVTM, CDR2 ANQGSEA, per germline. The length of the CDR3 is 12 residues. Between the trimmed V and J ends, which lost 1 base and 6 bases, there was a span of 9 bases. CDR3 loop: CSVEGDKAEAFF. CDR3 DNA: TGCAGCGTTGAAGGGGACAAGGCTGAAGCTTTCTTT.